A selection of T cell receptor beta chains follows, all from one sample in a study of vaccination and CD4 T cells after COVID-19. Each CDR3 protein gets one entry after TCRdb re-called the PCR reads with MiXCR. This table has about 28,000 distinct CDR3 sequences, 51% appearing once. Sequenced here: CD4+ T cells from blood, sampled about 7 months after SARS-CoV-2 vaccination. The receptors were gathered from a human donor who had recovered from COVID-19. Both conserved end residues are part of each CDR3. Clone size appears in some rows only: once, few, many, or a class for an expanded clone.

>TRBV5-1|TRBJ2-5|few
CASSSRGSASFQETQYF
>TRBV27|TRBJ2-1|few
CASSFMGFVNEQFF
>TRBV10-2|TRBJ1-6|-
CASSLTIGHDVGSPLHF
>TRBV10-3|TRBJ1-5|-
CAISESVGPNQPQHF
>TRBV20-1|TRBJ2-5|-
CSARSLGVRETQYF
>TRBV21-1|TRBJ2-7|few
CASSSSRDRAETYEQYF
>TRBV28|TRBJ1-5|few
CASSSPRVGGIQPQHF
>TRBV10-3|TRBJ1-6|-
CAISGTAKEWSPLHF
>TRBV20-1|TRBJ2-3|-
CSAAQWGEGRPDTQYF
>TRBV6-2/TRBV6-3|TRBJ1-1|-
CASSYSYRTANTEAFF
>TRBV6-4|TRBJ2-6|medium-sized
CASSDNSGANVLTF
>TRBV7-9|TRBJ2-1|-
CASQDRTTFFDEQFF
>TRBV27|TRBJ2-7|few
CASSYYRDSYEQYF
>TRBV6-4|TRBJ2-3|few
CASSDSGGADTQYF
>TRBV19|TRBJ2-7|few
CASSFGGGSYEQYF
>TRBV24-1|TRBJ2-1|few
CATRGAGDSNEQFF
>TRBV15|TRBJ1-5|few
CATSRVVSGNQPQHF
>TRBV7-8|TRBJ2-7|-
CASSLGLAGAYEQYF
>TRBV7-8|TRBJ2-7|-
CASSSSGTGSYEQYF
>TRBV28|TRBJ2-3|-
CGVCGSGLAITDTQYF
>TRBV19|TRBJ2-7|few
CASSLTNSVSSYEQYF
>TRBV7-3|TRBJ2-1|-
CASSSLPGNEQFF
>TRBV19|TRBJ2-7|-
CASSTSGEQYF
>TRBV5-4|TRBJ1-2|-
CASSPFGANYGYTF
>TRBV7-6|TRBJ1-3|-
CASSLAQVNGGNTIYF
>TRBV6-1|TRBJ2-1|-
CASSELGYNEQFF
>TRBV6-2/TRBV6-3|TRBJ1-1|-
CASSGLENTEAFF
>TRBV28|TRBJ2-7|-
CASSPLAANKIYEQYF
>TRBV6-1|TRBJ2-7|once
CASSYRPGTGSSEQYF
>TRBV7-3|TRBJ2-7|-
CASSLRQGQYF
>TRBV15|TRBJ1-5|few
CATSRAGSNQPQHF
>TRBV6-1|TRBJ2-7|few
CASSEGRGPLYEQYF
>TRBV19|TRBJ1-2|-
CASKPGVNIGGYTF
>TRBV24-1|TRBJ2-5|-
CATREGGKETQYF
>TRBV24-1|TRBJ2-5|few
CATSDSGLASQETQYF
>TRBV15|TRBJ1-5|-
CATSLTGGSNQPQHF
>TRBV20-1|TRBJ1-2|-
CSARRETSSYTF
>TRBV7-8|TRBJ2-7|few
CASSFSGYEQYF
>TRBV20-1|TRBJ2-1|-
CSATGERGSSYNEQFF
>TRBV7-9|TRBJ2-3|few
CASSLGTGTSTDTQYF
>TRBV21-1|TRBJ2-5|-
CASSDSPAPETQYF
>TRBV7-6|TRBJ2-6|-
CASSLGSGANVLTF
>TRBV6-1|TRBJ2-5|-
CASSTGGTETQYF
>TRBV6-2/TRBV6-3|TRBJ2-5|-
CASSYSINLQETQYF
>TRBV20-1|TRBJ1-2|-
CSARTVSSGYTF
>TRBV20-1|TRBJ2-1|-
CSASGSDNEQFF
>TRBV15|TRBJ2-3|-
CATSRDNRGDTDTQYF
>TRBV7-8|TRBJ2-3|once
CASSFFPASGRAGDTQYF
>TRBV6-1|TRBJ2-3|-
CASRREREARDTQYF
>TRBV11-3|TRBJ2-5|-
CASSSGLQETQYF
>TRBV20-1|TRBJ1-2|once
CSASNIFLSPSYGYTF
>TRBV20-1|TRBJ2-1|-
CSAREAGGPRVF